This is a list of T cell receptor beta chains from one sample in a study of blood T cell repertoires in COVID-19. Method: immunoSEQ multiplex PCR; TCRdb's copy keeps in-frame clones and lacks some. The sample holds around 220,000 clones, around 83% seen once. The source material was peripheral blood. The source of these receptors is a woman aged 45-65 years with COVID-19, enrolled during active disease. The CDR3 runs from the conserved cysteine through the conserved F or W. The order of the fields is CDR3 length, V gene, J gene, D gene, clone size, CDR3 protein, CDR3 DNA. The D gene is left open where the match is weak. The listing skips clone size in some rows; elsewhere it reads once, few, many or a size class.

CDR3 length: 14
V gene: TRBV7-2
J gene: TRBJ1-6
D gene: -
clone size: -
CDR3 protein: CASSLTGNNSPLHF
CDR3 DNA: TGTGCCAGCAGCCTGACAGGAAATAATTCACCCCTCCACTTT

CDR3 length: 14
V gene: TRBV7-6
J gene: TRBJ1-2
D gene: TRBD1
clone size: -
CDR3 protein: CASSSRQGDYGYTF
CDR3 DNA: TGTGCCAGCAGCTCCCGACAGGGAGACTATGGCTACACCTTC

CDR3 length: 15
V gene: TRBV5-1
J gene: TRBJ1-5
D gene: TRBD1
clone size: -
CDR3 protein: CASSWGQGSHQPQHF
CDR3 DNA: TGCGCCAGCAGCTGGGGACAGGGGTCCCATCAGCCCCAGCATTTT

CDR3 length: 15
V gene: TRBV5-1
J gene: TRBJ2-1
D gene: -
clone size: -
CDR3 protein: CASSIDVGVYNEQFF
CDR3 DNA: TGCGCCAGCAGTATAGACGTAGGGGTATACAATGAGCAGTTCTTC

CDR3 length: 15
V gene: TRBV2
J gene: TRBJ2-3
D gene: TRBD2
clone size: once
CDR3 protein: CASSEARGAHNTQYF
CDR3 DNA: TGTGCCAGCAGTGAAGCGCGGGGGGCCCACAATACGCAGTATTTT

CDR3 length: 14
V gene: TRBV5-4
J gene: TRBJ2-2
D gene: -
clone size: -
CDR3 protein: CASKWGENTGELFF
CDR3 DNA: TGTGCCAGCAAGTGGGGGGAGAACACCGGGGAGCTGTTTTTT

CDR3 length: 14
V gene: TRBV11-2
J gene: TRBJ2-3
D gene: -
clone size: -
CDR3 protein: CASSSARGTDTQYF
CDR3 DNA: TGTGCCAGCAGCTCGGCGCGGGGCACAGATACGCAGTATTTT

CDR3 length: 12
V gene: TRBV25-1
J gene: TRBJ2-1
D gene: -
clone size: -
CDR3 protein: CASSVTTDEQFF
CDR3 DNA: TGTGCCAGCAGTGTTACTACCGATGAGCAGTTCTTC

CDR3 length: 15
V gene: TRBV5-1
J gene: TRBJ2-1
D gene: TRBD1
clone size: -
CDR3 protein: CASTPGTASYNEQFF
CDR3 DNA: TGCGCCAGCACCCCCGGGACAGCCTCCTACAATGAGCAGTTCTTC

CDR3 length: 17
V gene: TRBV3-1/TRBV3-2
J gene: TRBJ2-7
D gene: -
clone size: -
CDR3 protein: CASSQDLIAGATYEQYF
CDR3 DNA: TGTGCCAGCAGCCAAGATCTGATTGCTGGGGCCACCTACGAGCAGTACTTC

CDR3 length: 14
V gene: TRBV19
J gene: TRBJ1-1
D gene: TRBD1
clone size: once
CDR3 protein: CASRADRIVPEAFF
CDR3 DNA: TGTGCCAGTAGAGCGGACAGGATAGTCCCTGAAGCTTTCTTT

CDR3 length: 11
V gene: TRBV7-2
J gene: TRBJ2-3
D gene: -
clone size: -
CDR3 protein: CASSLRDTQYF
CDR3 DNA: TGTGCCAGCAGCTTACGGGATACGCAGTATTTT

CDR3 length: 14
V gene: TRBV24-1
J gene: TRBJ1-6
D gene: TRBD1
clone size: few
CDR3 protein: CATSTGGEHSPLHF
CDR3 DNA: TGTGCCACCAGTACAGGGGGCGAGCATTCACCCCTCCACTTT

CDR3 length: 14
V gene: TRBV5-1
J gene: TRBJ1-1
D gene: -
clone size: -
CDR3 protein: CASSLGGGVTEAFF
CDR3 DNA: TGCGCCAGCAGCTTGGGCGGGGGCGTCACTGAAGCTTTCTTT

CDR3 length: 17
V gene: TRBV11-2
J gene: TRBJ2-5
D gene: TRBD2
clone size: -
CDR3 protein: CASSLGRGGGNQETQYF
CDR3 DNA: TGTGCCAGCAGCTTAGGTCGAGGCGGGGGGAACCAAGAGACCCAGTACTTC

CDR3 length: 17
V gene: TRBV11-3
J gene: TRBJ2-2
D gene: TRBD1
clone size: -
CDR3 protein: CASSSSGAGGRTGELFF
CDR3 DNA: TGTGCCAGCAGCTCCAGTGGGGCAGGGGGCCGGACCGGGGAGCTGTTTTTT

CDR3 length: 15
V gene: TRBV28
J gene: TRBJ1-6
D gene: TRBD1
clone size: -
CDR3 protein: CASIQGGSGSSPLHF
CDR3 DNA: TGTGCCAGCATCCAGGGGGGAAGTGGTAGTTCACCCCTCCACTTT

CDR3 length: 14
V gene: TRBV10-3
J gene: TRBJ2-2
D gene: -
clone size: -
CDR3 protein: CAISDRGNTGELFF
CDR3 DNA: TGTGCCATCAGTGACCGGGGGAACACCGGGGAGCTGTTTTTT

CDR3 length: 15
V gene: TRBV3-1/TRBV3-2
J gene: TRBJ1-2
D gene: -
clone size: -
CDR3 protein: CASSPKAPRNYGYTF
CDR3 DNA: TGTGCCAGCAGCCCGAAGGCCCCGAGGAACTATGGCTACACCTTC

CDR3 length: 14
V gene: TRBV28
J gene: TRBJ1-5
D gene: -
clone size: -
CDR3 protein: CASERGSRNQPQHF
CDR3 DNA: TGTGCCAGCGAAAGGGGATCAAGAAATCAGCCCCAGCATTTT

CDR3 length: 17
V gene: TRBV5-1
J gene: TRBJ1-2
D gene: -
clone size: -
CDR3 protein: CASSLEGAGQRDYGYTF
CDR3 DNA: TGCGCCAGCAGCTTGGAAGGGGCAGGGCAACGGGACTATGGCTACACCTTC

CDR3 length: 13
V gene: TRBV19
J gene: TRBJ1-1
D gene: -
clone size: -
CDR3 protein: CASSRQLNTEAFF
CDR3 DNA: TGTGCCAGTAGTAGACAGCTGAACACTGAAGCTTTCTTT

CDR3 length: 15
V gene: TRBV3-1/TRBV3-2
J gene: TRBJ2-5
D gene: -
clone size: few
CDR3 protein: CASSQDSGQQETQYF
CDR3 DNA: TGTGCCAGCAGCCAAGACAGCGGACAGCAAGAGACCCAGTACTTC

CDR3 length: 17
V gene: TRBV4-2
J gene: TRBJ2-3
D gene: TRBD2
clone size: -
CDR3 protein: CASSQEGGTSGLNTQYF
CDR3 DNA: TGTGCCAGCAGCCAAGAGGGCGGGACTAGCGGGTTGAATACGCAGTATTTT

CDR3 length: 15
V gene: TRBV11-3
J gene: TRBJ2-2
D gene: TRBD2
clone size: -
CDR3 protein: CASSPVAGAGGELFF
CDR3 DNA: TGTGCCAGCAGCCCTGTAGCGGGGGCAGGCGGGGAGCTGTTTTTT

CDR3 length: 16
V gene: TRBV6-1
J gene: TRBJ1-6
D gene: TRBD1
clone size: -
CDR3 protein: CASSERGTGYNSPLHF
CDR3 DNA: TGTGCCAGCAGTGAGAGGGGGACAGGGTATAATTCACCCCTCCACTTT

CDR3 length: 15
V gene: TRBV10-3
J gene: TRBJ2-2
D gene: TRBD1
clone size: -
CDR3 protein: CATTGVGSNTGELFF
CDR3 DNA: TGTGCCACGACAGGGGTGGGCTCAAACACCGGGGAGCTGTTTTTT

CDR3 length: 15
V gene: TRBV6-6
J gene: TRBJ2-3
D gene: TRBD2
clone size: -
CDR3 protein: CASSPSGGRADTQYF
CDR3 DNA: TGTGCCAGCAGTCCCAGCGGGGGGCGGGCAGATACGCAGTATTTT

CDR3 length: 14
V gene: TRBV5-5
J gene: TRBJ2-3
D gene: -
clone size: -
CDR3 protein: CASSLDRAGDTQYF
CDR3 DNA: TGTGCCAGCAGCTTGGACAGGGCTGGGGATACGCAGTATTTT

CDR3 length: 13
V gene: TRBV7-2
J gene: TRBJ1-2
D gene: -
clone size: -
CDR3 protein: CASTHEPNYGYTF
CDR3 DNA: TGTGCCAGCACCCACGAGCCCAACTATGGCTACACCTTC

CDR3 length: 13
V gene: TRBV12-3/TRBV12-4
J gene: TRBJ1-2
D gene: -
clone size: few
CDR3 protein: CASSLLGSEGYTF
CDR3 DNA: TGTGCCAGCAGTTTGTTGGGCTCTGAGGGCTACACCTTC

CDR3 length: 14
V gene: TRBV2
J gene: TRBJ1-4
D gene: -
clone size: -
CDR3 protein: CASSDAGYNEKLFF
CDR3 DNA: TGTGCCAGCAGTGATGCGGGGTATAATGAAAAACTGTTTTTT

CDR3 length: 14
V gene: TRBV5-1
J gene: TRBJ2-1
D gene: -
clone size: -
CDR3 protein: CASSLRGGNNEQFF
CDR3 DNA: TGCGCCAGCAGCTTAAGGGGGGGAAACAATGAGCAGTTCTTC

CDR3 length: 13
V gene: TRBV19
J gene: TRBJ2-4
D gene: TRBD2
clone size: -
CDR3 protein: CASSIGGEYIQYF
CDR3 DNA: TGTGCCAGTAGTATCGGGGGGGAATACATTCAGTACTTC

CDR3 length: 15
V gene: TRBV10-3
J gene: TRBJ2-1
D gene: -
clone size: -
CDR3 protein: CAITLNPSSYNEQFF
CDR3 DNA: TGTGCCATAACCCTCAACCCGAGCTCCTACAATGAGCAGTTCTTC

CDR3 length: 14
V gene: TRBV27
J gene: TRBJ1-5
D gene: -
clone size: -
CDR3 protein: CASSQGYGNQPQHF
CDR3 DNA: TGTGCCAGCAGTCAGGGGTATGGCAATCAGCCCCAGCATTTT

CDR3 length: 14
V gene: TRBV5-1
J gene: TRBJ1-1
D gene: TRBD1
clone size: once
CDR3 protein: CASSTTTGATEAFF
CDR3 DNA: TGCGCCAGCAGCACCACGACAGGGGCCACTGAAGCTTTCTTT

CDR3 length: 13
V gene: TRBV5-6
J gene: TRBJ1-2
D gene: -
clone size: -
CDR3 protein: CASWQGPLDGYTF
CDR3 DNA: TGTGCCAGCTGGCAGGGGCCCTTAGATGGCTACACCTTC

CDR3 length: 14
V gene: TRBV20-1
J gene: TRBJ1-5
D gene: -
clone size: -
CDR3 protein: CSAGVPYSNQPQHF
CDR3 DNA: TGCAGTGCTGGTGTCCCTTATAGCAATCAGCCCCAGCATTTT

CDR3 length: 14
V gene: TRBV7-9
J gene: TRBJ2-7
D gene: -
clone size: -
CDR3 protein: CASSNHRAPYEQYF
CDR3 DNA: TGTGCCAGCAGCAACCACAGGGCCCCCTACGAGCAGTACTTC

CDR3 length: 15
V gene: TRBV10-3
J gene: TRBJ2-3
D gene: -
clone size: -
CDR3 protein: CAGRGGGSGTDTQYF
CDR3 DNA: TGTGCCGGCCGAGGGGGTGGGAGCGGCACAGATACGCAGTATTTT

CDR3 length: 12
V gene: TRBV5-1
J gene: TRBJ2-2
D gene: -
clone size: -
CDR3 protein: CASSFRSGELFF
CDR3 DNA: TGCGCCAGCAGCTTCAGGTCCGGGGAGCTGTTTTTT

CDR3 length: 15
V gene: TRBV14
J gene: TRBJ1-1
D gene: TRBD1
clone size: -
CDR3 protein: CASSPVGTGDTEAFF
CDR3 DNA: TGTGCCAGCAGTCCGGTCGGGACAGGGGATACTGAAGCTTTCTTT

CDR3 length: 15
V gene: TRBV9
J gene: TRBJ1-1
D gene: -
clone size: -
CDR3 protein: CASSPGSFYNTEAFF
CDR3 DNA: TGTGCCAGCAGCCCGGGATCTTTCTACAACACTGAAGCTTTCTTT

CDR3 length: 18
V gene: TRBV2
J gene: TRBJ1-6
D gene: -
clone size: -
CDR3 protein: CASSLTAGDLGSNSPLHF
CDR3 DNA: TGTGCCAGCAGTTTGACAGCGGGCGATTTGGGATCCAATTCACCCCTCCACTTT

CDR3 length: 14
V gene: TRBV4-3
J gene: TRBJ2-7
D gene: -
clone size: -
CDR3 protein: CASSQGRGIYEQYF
CDR3 DNA: TGCGCCAGCAGCCAAGGAAGGGGGATCTACGAGCAGTACTTC

CDR3 length: 14
V gene: TRBV28
J gene: TRBJ1-5
D gene: TRBD1
clone size: few
CDR3 protein: CASSLAGQGRPQHF
CDR3 DNA: TGTGCCAGCAGTTTAGCCGGACAGGGGCGTCCCCAGCATTTT